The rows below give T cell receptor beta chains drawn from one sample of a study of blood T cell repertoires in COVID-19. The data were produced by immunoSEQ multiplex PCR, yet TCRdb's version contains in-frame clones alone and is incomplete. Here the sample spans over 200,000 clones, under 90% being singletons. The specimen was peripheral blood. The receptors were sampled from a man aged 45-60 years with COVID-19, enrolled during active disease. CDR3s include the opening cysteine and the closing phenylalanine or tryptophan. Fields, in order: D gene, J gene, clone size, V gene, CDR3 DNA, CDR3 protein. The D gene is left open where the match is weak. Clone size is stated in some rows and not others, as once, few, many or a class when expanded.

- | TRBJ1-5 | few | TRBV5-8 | TGTGCCAGCAGCCCGGGGGATTCAAGCAATCAGCCCCAGCATTTT | CASSPGDSSNQPQHF
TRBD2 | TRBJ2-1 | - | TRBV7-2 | TGTGCCAGCAGCGGGCTACTAGCGCTTACCCTAGGAAATGAGCAGTTCTTC | CASSGLLALTLGNEQFF
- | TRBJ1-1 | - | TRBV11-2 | TGTGCCAGCAGCTTAGTATCCTCGGGGAGGCCCGAAGCTTTCTTT | CASSLVSSGRPEAFF
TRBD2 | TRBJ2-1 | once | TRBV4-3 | TGCGCCAGCAGCCAAGATAGCGGGGGGAAATACAATGAGCAGTTCTTC | CASSQDSGGKYNEQFF
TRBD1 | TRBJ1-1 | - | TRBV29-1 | TGCAGCGTTGGACAGGGGGCCTTCACTGAAGCTTTCTTT | CSVGQGAFTEAFF
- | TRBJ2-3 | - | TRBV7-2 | TGTGCCAGCAGCTTAGTAACAGGGCCCACAGATACGCAGTATTTT | CASSLVTGPTDTQYF
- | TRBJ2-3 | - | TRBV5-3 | TGTGCCAGAAGCTTGGAGGGTTCCGGACAGAAAACTGGCACAGATACGCAGTATTTT | CARSLEGSGQKTGTDTQYF
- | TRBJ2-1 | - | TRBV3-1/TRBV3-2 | TGTGCCAGCAGCCAAGGGACGGGAGTGGCGAATGAGCAGTTCTTC | CASSQGTGVANEQFF
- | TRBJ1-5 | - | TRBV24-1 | TGTGCCACCAGTGGTGCAGGGCGCGGCAATCAGCCCCAGCATTTT | CATSGAGRGNQPQHF
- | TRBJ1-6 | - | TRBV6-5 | TGTGCCAGCAGTTACGAACAGGGTAACTCACCCCTCCACTTT | CASSYEQGNSPLHF
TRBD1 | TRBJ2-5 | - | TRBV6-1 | TGTGCCAGCAGTGAAGCGCCCTCCCAACAGGGGACGAAGACCCAGTACTTC | CASSEAPSQQGTKTQYF
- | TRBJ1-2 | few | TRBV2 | TGTGCCAGCAGTGGGGAGGTTAACTATGGCTACACCTTC | CASSGEVNYGYTF
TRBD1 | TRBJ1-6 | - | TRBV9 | TGTGCCAGCAGCGAGACCCCCGGGACAGGGAACTCACCCCTCCACTTT | CASSETPGTGNSPLHF
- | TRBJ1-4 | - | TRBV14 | TGTGCCAGCAGCCCTACAGGTGGATCAACTAATGAAAAACTGTTTTTT | CASSPTGGSTNEKLFF
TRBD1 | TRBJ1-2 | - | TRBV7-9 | TGTGCCAGCAGCCCCGTCCCGGGACAGGGTGACTATGGCTACACCTTC | CASSPVPGQGDYGYTF
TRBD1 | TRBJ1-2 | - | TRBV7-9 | TGTGCCAGCAGCCATGAACAGGGGGGCTATGGCTACACCTTC | CASSHEQGGYGYTF
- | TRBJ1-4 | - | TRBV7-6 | TGTGCCAGCAGCCCCCCGAGGGCTCCTAATGAAAAACTGTTTTTT | CASSPPRAPNEKLFF
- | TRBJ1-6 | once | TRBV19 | TGTGCCAGTAGGGAACAGGGCTCCTATAATTCACCCCTCCACTTT | CASREQGSYNSPLHF
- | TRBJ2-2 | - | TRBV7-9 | TGTGCCAGCAGCTCCCGGGACAAATCGGGCACCGGGGAGCTGTTTTTT | CASSSRDKSGTGELFF
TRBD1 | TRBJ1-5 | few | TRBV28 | TGTGCCAGCAGGCGGCAGGGGGCGCCCGGCAATCAGCCCCAGCATTTT | CASRRQGAPGNQPQHF
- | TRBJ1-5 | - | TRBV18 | TGTGCCAGCTCGCCGGGTTCTGATCAGCCCCAGCATTTT | CASSPGSDQPQHF
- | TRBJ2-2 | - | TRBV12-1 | TGTGCCAGCAGCCTGCGAGCCGGGGAGCTGTTTTTT | CASSLRAGELFF
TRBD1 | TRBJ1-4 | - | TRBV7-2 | TGTGCCAGCAGCAACCGGGACAGGGGTGAAAAACTGTTTTTT | CASSNRDRGEKLFF
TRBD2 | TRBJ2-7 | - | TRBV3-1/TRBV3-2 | TGTGCCAGCAGCCAAGTCTTTAGCGGGGCGACCTACGAGCAGTACTTC | CASSQVFSGATYEQYF
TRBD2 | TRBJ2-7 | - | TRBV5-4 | TGTGCCAGCAGCCGAGCGGGGGGGCTCCCCTACGAGCAGTACTTC | CASSRAGGLPYEQYF